This is a list of T cell receptor beta chains from one sample in a study of cytomegalovirus exposure and HLA in healthy donors. The repertoire was sequenced with immunoSEQ multiplex PCR; TCRdb's copy has only in-frame clones and lacks some. The repertoire holds 150,000 to 200,000 clones, with roughly 80% as singletons. The sequenced sample was PBMCs. These receptors came from a woman aged 18-29 years in good health and CMV-seronegative. Each CDR3 is given without its conserved first and last residue.

v_call cdr3_aa
TRBV27 ASRDTQGREQF
TRBV19 ASSMGSGAQETQY
TRBV7-9 SSSLGGPGQPQH
TRBV19 ASSIVVQPTGNEQF
TRBV6-1 AVGEGASYEQY
TRBV11-2 ASSLVLGGTSGRGEQF
TRBV7-9 ASSTPGLARNNEQF
TRBV7-9 ASSLDGSSYNEQF
TRBV29-1 SAPGQGAPEAF
TRBV27 ASSLLGLASEQF
TRBV7-2 ASSRLAGRSYNEQF
TRBV15 ATSNSGNTEAF
TRBV4-1 ASSPSGPSYEQY
TRBV11-2 ASSLVYKTTEAF